A selection of T cell receptor beta chains follows, all from one sample in a study of cytomegalovirus exposure and HLA in healthy donors. Clones were sequenced by immunoSEQ multiplex PCR, and TCRdb holds only the in-frame ones, with some missing. The sample has 85,000 to 100,000 clones; around 84% are singletons. The sequencing input was PBMCs. These TCRs come from a woman between 40 and 55 years old in good health and CMV-seropositive. Both conserved end residues are part of each CDR3. The D gene is left open where the match is weak. Where a row states a size, it is once, few, many or the class of an expanded clone; other rows omit it.

d_gene,abundance,v_gene,j_gene,CDR3nt,CDR3aa
.,few,TRBV6-5,TRBJ1-1,TGTGCCAGCAGTTATAAGGGGTGGGCTTTCTTT,CASSYKGWAFF
.,.,TRBV11-2,TRBJ2-1,TGTGCCAGCAGCTTAGCCCTTGCGGTCACAAGTGAGCAGTTCTTC,CASSLALAVTSEQFF
.,.,TRBV29-1,TRBJ1-2,TGCAGCGTTAAGGCGCTCAGAGGGTACACCTTC,CSVKALRGYTF
TRBD2,.,TRBV5-1,TRBJ2-7,TGCGCCAGCAGCCGGCTGACTAGCGGGAGTGGGGAGCAGTACTTC,CASSRLTSGSGEQYF
.,.,TRBV18,TRBJ2-2,TGTGCCAGCTCACCACTTATAGATACCGGGGAGCTGTTTTTT,CASSPLIDTGELFF
TRBD1,.,TRBV7-2,TRBJ1-2,TGTGCCAGCAGCCGAGGGTCGGGACAGGGAAGGTATGGCTACACCTTC,CASSRGSGQGRYGYTF
.,.,TRBV2,TRBJ2-7,TGTGCCAGCATAGGGGATTTCTACTACGAGCAGTACTTC,CASIGDFYYEQYF
TRBD2,.,TRBV27,TRBJ2-2,TGTGCCAGCAGTTTATCCTTCGGGGAGGGAACCGGGGAGCTGTTTTTT,CASSLSFGEGTGELFF
TRBD1,.,TRBV5-4,TRBJ2-5,TGTGCCAGCAGCACCGGGACAGGGCAAGAGACCCAGTACTTC,CASSTGTGQETQYF
TRBD1,.,TRBV7-2,TRBJ1-1,TGTGCCAGCAGCAGAAGAACAGGGGGGAACACTGAAGCTTTCTTT,CASSRRTGGNTEAFF
.,.,TRBV29-1,TRBJ2-6,TGCAGCGTTGTTGAACAAGACTCTGGGGCCAACGTCCTGACTTTC,CSVVEQDSGANVLTF
.,.,TRBV19,TRBJ2-3,TGTGCCAGTACTACCACGGGTGTATCTACTAAGGCGCAGTATTTT,CASTTTGVSTKAQYF
TRBD2,.,TRBV7-9,TRBJ2-7,TGTGCCAGCAGCTTAGCCGGGGGGGGAGTCGAGCAGTACTTC,CASSLAGGGVEQYF
TRBD2,.,TRBV4-2,TRBJ2-2,TGTGCCAGCAGCCCAACAAGCGGGAGGGGGGACACCGGGGAGCTGTTTTTT,CASSPTSGRGDTGELFF
TRBD2,.,TRBV7-3,TRBJ2-5,TGTGCCAGCAGCACGAGCGGGAGCGGGGAGACCCAGTACTTC,CASSTSGSGETQYF
TRBD2,.,TRBV9,TRBJ2-3,TGTGCCAGCAGCGTAGTTAGCGGGTTCACAGATACGCAGTATTTT,CASSVVSGFTDTQYF
TRBD1,few,TRBV19,TRBJ2-7,TGTGCCAGTAGTCCCGGGACAGGTTCTTACGAGCAGTACTTC,CASSPGTGSYEQYF
.,.,TRBV6-1,TRBJ2-7,TGTGCCAGCAGTTTTGAAAATAGTTACTCCTACGAGCAGTACTTC,CASSFENSYSYEQYF
TRBD1,.,TRBV7-8,TRBJ1-2,TGTGCCAGCAGCCCCCAGACAGGGACAGGCTACACCTTC,CASSPQTGTGYTF
TRBD1,.,TRBV10-3,TRBJ1-1,TGTGCCATCAGTGGGGACAGGGGGCCAGGTGAAGCTTTCTTT,CAISGDRGPGEAFF
TRBD2,.,TRBV5-4,TRBJ2-1,TGTGCCAGCAGCTCTAGCGGGCCCTACAATGAGCAGTTCTTC,CASSSSGPYNEQFF
.,few,TRBV29-1,TRBJ2-1,TGCAGCGTTGGTAGCTCCTACAATGAGCAGTTCTTC,CSVGSSYNEQFF
TRBD2,.,TRBV6-1,TRBJ2-5,TGTGCCAGCACAGGGACTAGCGGTCGTCAAGAGACCCAGTACTTC,CASTGTSGRQETQYF
TRBD1,.,TRBV27,TRBJ1-1,TGTGCCAGCAGTTTAACAGGACAGGGGGCCAACACTGAAGCTTTCTTT,CASSLTGQGANTEAFF
TRBD1,.,TRBV11-3,TRBJ2-1,TGTGCCAGCACCTCTCCGGGACAGGGCCAAAATGAGCAGTTCTTC,CASTSPGQGQNEQFF
.,.,TRBV4-1,TRBJ2-7,TGCGCCAGCAGCCAATTCTACAGTCTTTACGAGCAGTACTTC,CASSQFYSLYEQYF
TRBD2,.,TRBV14,TRBJ2-5,TGTGCCAGCAGCCCGGGACTAGCGGGAGTAGAGACCCAGTACTTC,CASSPGLAGVETQYF
.,.,TRBV5-1,TRBJ1-5,TGCGCCAGCAGCCCACAACCCCTACAGGGTCAGCCCCAGCATTTT,CASSPQPLQGQPQHF
TRBD2,once,TRBV15,TRBJ2-4,TGTGCCACCAGCAGAGTAGCGGGAGGAGGGGACATTCAGTACTTC,CATSRVAGGGDIQYF
TRBD2,.,TRBV10-2,TRBJ2-7,TGCGCCAGCAGTTCTAGCGGGAGCCCCTACGAGCAGTACTTC,CASSSSGSPYEQYF
TRBD1,.,TRBV5-6,TRBJ1-5,TGTGCCAGCAGCTCCCTGGGACAGCGAAGCAATCAGCCCCAGCATTTT,CASSSLGQRSNQPQHF
.,few,TRBV5-6,TRBJ2-2,TGTGCCAGCAGCTTGCAGGGGGGCACCGGGGAGCTGTTTTTT,CASSLQGGTGELFF